The 28 T cell receptor beta chains reported below all come from one sample, sequenced in a study of blood T cell repertoires in COVID-19. Produced via immunoSEQ multiplex PCR; TCRdb's table is partial and in-frame only. The sample contains around 100,000 clones, 80% of which appear only once. Input material: peripheral blood. These receptors were taken from a man in his sixties or seventies with active or convalescent COVID-19.

The chain carries TRBV7-3 and TRBJ2-7; possible D gene TRBD2, 7 bases. CDR3 length equals 16 residues. The germline CDR1 and CDR2 sequences are SGHTA and FQGTGA. The germline V and J ends were trimmed by 1 base and 3 bases, with 16 bases remaining between them. The CDR3 nucleotides are TGTGCCAGCAGCTTAATCGGGGGGCGTCTAAGCTACGAGCAGTACTTC. Its translation: CASSLIGGRLSYEQYF.

The chain joins TRBV9 to TRBJ2-7, with a tentative D call TRBD1 (6 bases). V shed 3 bases and J shed 5 bases, with 18 bases lying between them. This CDR3 spans 15 amino acids. Germline CDR1 is SGDLS and CDR2 is YYNGEE. This chain's CDR3 is CASSATGYEVDEQYF. Written as DNA, the CDR3 is TGTGCCAGCAGCGCCACAGGGTACGAGGTAGACGAGCAGTACTTC.

This clone was counted between two and nine times. CDR3 sequence reads: CASRTYRGTGELFF. Written as DNA, the CDR3 is TGTGCCAGTAGAACCTACAGGGGCACCGGGGAGCTGTTTTTT. V gene TRBV19 combines with J gene TRBJ2-2; 7 bases are shared with TRBD1. The germline V gene has CDR1 LNHDA and CDR2 SQIVND (reference sequence). J lost 4 bases, V lost 6 bases, and 5 bases had no gene match. The CDR3 has 14 amino acids.

DNA for the CDR3: TGTGCCTGGGGGCTAGAGGACACCCTGTACCAAGAGACCCAGTACTTC. It encodes CAWGLEDTLYQETQYF. This chain links TRBV30 with TRBJ2-5; possibly TRBD1 for D (5 bases). With 5 bases removed from V and 0 bases from J, the gap between germline ends came to 19 bases. The CDR3 is 16 residues long. CDR1 and CDR2 (germline): GTSNPN, SVGIG (reference sequence).

The rearrangement links TRBV7-9 to TRBJ2-1; no clear D gene. CDR1 is SEHNR and CDR2 is FQNEAQ in the germline V gene (reference sequence). CDR3 length equals 11 residues. V was pared by 3 bases and J by 6 bases, with 3 bases between. In DNA, the CDR3 is TGTGCCAGCAGCTTCATCAATGAGCAGTTCTTC. Translated: CASSFINEQFF.

The chain couples TRBV5-1 to TRBJ2-1, with TRBD2 identical over 13 bases. The CDR3 runs 17 residues. Germline-derived CDR1 and CDR2 are SGHRS and YFSETQ. J lost 2 bases, V lost 4 bases, and 6 bases had no gene match. The CDR3 protein is CASSTTGTSGAYNEQFF. In nucleotides, the CDR3 is TGCGCCAGCAGCACCACTGGGACTAGCGGGGCCTACAATGAGCAGTTCTTC.

CDR3 protein: CASSSGGQANYGYTF. CDR3 DNA sequence: TGTGCCAGCAGCTCCGGGGGACAGGCGAACTATGGCTACACCTTC. The V call is TRBV7-6, the J call TRBJ1-2; 8 nucleotides line up with TRBD1. This CDR3 spans 15 amino acids. Germline trimming cut 4 bases from V and 2 bases from J; bases unmatched to any gene: 6. The germline V gene has CDR1 SGHVS and CDR2 FNYEAQ.

This clone was found many times. This chain joins TRBV4-3 and TRBJ2-7; tentatively, D is TRBD1 (6 bases). CDR1 and CDR2 from the germline V gene are LGHNA and YSLEER. V lost 3 bases, J lost 0 bases, and 9 bases lay in between. The CDR3 is 14 amino acids. The CDR3 DNA reads as TGCGCCAGCAGCCAGGGGGCTACCTCCTACGAGCAGTACTTC. This sequence encodes CASSQGATSYEQYF.

The V call is TRBV4-1, the J call TRBJ1-3, with D unresolved. V lost 8 bases, J lost 0 bases, and 11 bases lay in between. The CDR3 has 14 residues. Germline CDR1 is MGHRA and CDR2 is YSYEKL. In DNA form, the CDR3 reads TGCGCCAGCGGTCCGGGGTACTCTGGAAACACCATATATTTT. It codes for CASGPGYSGNTIYF.

This clone showed up many times. The chain has TRBV5-1 and TRBJ1-2; D is unresolved. V was clipped by 2 bases and J by 8 bases, with 10 bases between them. Germline values: CDR1 SGHRS, CDR2 YFSETQ. CDR3 length: 12 amino acids. CDR3 amino acids: CASSLGRNGYTF. CDR3 coding DNA: TGCGCCAGCAGCTTAGGGAGGAACGGCTACACCTTC.

V usage is TRBV4-1 and J usage is TRBJ2-3, with unresolved D. Germline V gene sequence: CDR1 MGHRA, CDR2 YSYEKL. Deletions cut 0 bases from V and 0 bases from J, with 10 bases between. This CDR3 is built from 16 residues. CDR3 nucleotides: TGCGCCAGCAGCCAAGACGAGGCACTTAGCACAGATACGCAGTATTTT. Its translation is CASSQDEALSTDTQYF.

This chain connects TRBV5-4 to TRBJ2-7; D gene unclear. There are 13 residues in the CDR3. Germline V gene data show CDR1 as SGHNT and CDR2 as YYREEE (reference sequence). Trimming shortened V by 1 base and J by 3 bases, and 8 bases separated the two germline ends. The DNA for the CDR3 is TGTGCCAGCAGCTTGACGGCAGGCTACGAGCAGTACTTC. Residues: CASSLTAGYEQYF. The entire variable domain, with the rest obtained from reference TRBV5-4 and TRBJ2-7, is as follows: ETGVTQSPTHLIKTRGQQVTLRCSSQSGHNTVSWYQQALGQGPQFIFQYYREEENGRGNFPPRFSGLQFPNYSSELNVNALELDDSALYLCASSLTAGYEQYFGPGTRLTVT.

The chain carries TRBV7-8 and TRBJ1-1; 9 bases fit TRBD1. Trimming removed 5 bases from V and 3 bases from J; junction bases left unmatched: 7. The CDR3 has 15 amino acids. The germline CDR1 and CDR2 sequences are SGHVS and FQNEAQ. The CDR3 DNA reads as TGTGCCAGCAGCCCGGGGGGACAGGGAGACACTGAAGCTTTCTTT. Encoded protein: CASSPGGQGDTEAFF. Variable domain in full (rest from reference TRBV7-8 and TRBJ1-1): GAGVSQSPRYKVAKRGQDVALRCDPISGHVSLFWYQQALGQGPEFLTYFQNEAQLDKSGLPSDRFFAERPEGSVSTLKIQRTQQEDSAVYLCASSPGGQGDTEAFFGQGTRLTVV.

V gene TRBV5-4 combines with J gene TRBJ2-2; no clear D gene. V lost 6 bases, J lost 6 bases, and 21 bases lay in between. The CDR3 consists of 16 residues. Germline loops: CDR1 SGHNT, CDR2 YYREEE (reference sequence). CDR3 in amino acids: CASKTIQPAVSGELFF. Written as DNA, the CDR3 is TGTGCCAGCAAAACTATTCAGCCGGCGGTGTCCGGGGAGCTGTTTTTT.

This chain links TRBV7-2 with TRBJ2-1, with 9 positions matching TRBD1. The CDR3 contains 13 residues. CDR1 and CDR2 from the germline V gene are SGHTA and FQGNSA. V gave up 4 bases and J gave up 6 bases; unmatched junction bases: 1. The CDR3 protein is CASSWDRANEQFF. The CDR3 coding sequence is TGTGCCAGCAGCTGGGACAGGGCCAATGAGCAGTTCTTC.

The chain carries TRBV21-1 and TRBJ2-1; TRBD2 is the table's D call, not checked against the DNA. TRBV21-1 is a pseudogene segment. This CDR3 region has 12 residues. The chain's CDR3 is CASSPSGSGQFF. CDR3 bases: TGTGCCAGCAGCCCTAGCGGGTCTGGGCAGTTCTTC.

This chain connects TRBV11-2 to TRBJ1-1, with TRBD1 identical over 7 bases. The CDR3 is 15 amino acids. The V gene's germline CDR1 is SGHAT and CDR2 FQNNGV. J gave up 11 bases and V 1 base, and 13 bases lay outside the gene matches. This chain's CDR3 is CASSLGQGPLFGAFF. As DNA, the CDR3 is TGTGCCAGCAGCTTAGGACAGGGACCCCTATTCGGGGCTTTCTTT. Combining the CDR3 with reference TRBV11-2 and TRBJ1-1 gives the whole variable domain EAGVAQSPRYKIIEKRQSVAFWCNPISGHATLYWYQQILGQGPKLLIQFQNNGVVDDSQLPKDRFSAERLKGVDSTLKIQPAKLEDSAVYLCASSLGQGPLFGAFFGQGTRLTVV.

The rearrangement uses TRBV29-1 and TRBJ2-7; TRBD1 is a possible D gene (5 bases). Trimming took off 4 bases at V and 3 bases at J, with 13 bases between the two ends. Germline CDR1 is SQVTM and CDR2 is ANQGSEA. The CDR3 totals 13 residues. The CDR3: CSVVRGSGYEQYF. As DNA, the CDR3 is TGCAGCGTTGTAAGGGGCTCGGGCTACGAGCAGTACTTC.

J is TRBJ2-1 and V is TRBV24-1; maybe TRBD1 (6 bases). The V end was cut by 7 bases, the J end by 7 bases, with 16 bases between. The CDR3 length is 14 residues. Germline-derived CDR1 and CDR2 are KGHDR and SFDVKD. The CDR3 is CATSETGTGNEQFF. CDR3 in DNA: TGTGCCACCAGCGAAACAGGGACGGGTAATGAGCAGTTCTTC.

The V call is TRBV27, the J call TRBJ2-2; 7 bases are a match to TRBD2. The CDR3 has 15 amino acids. Germline V gives CDR1 MNHEY, CDR2 SMNVEV (reference sequence). Trimming at V came to 5 bases and at J to 7 bases, leaving 10 bases not matched to a gene. CDR3 sequence reads: CASSPLAVVGGELFF. The CDR3 DNA reads as TGTGCCAGCAGTCCTCTAGCGGTCGTCGGCGGGGAGCTGTTTTTT.

This chain links TRBV4-2 with TRBJ2-3; TRBD2 matches at 7 bases. The germline V gene encodes CDR1 LGHNA and CDR2 YNFKEQ. CDR3 length: 16 residues. With 3 bases clipped from V and 6 bases from J, the junction kept 12 bases outside the gene matches. The CDR3 DNA follows: TGTGCCAGCAGCCATGAAGGGAGGGAGGGCTCTGATACGCAGTATTTT. Its translation: CASSHEGREGSDTQYF.

This chain links TRBV19 with TRBJ1-2; no clear D gene. V dropped 5 bases and J dropped 7 bases, with 17 bases sitting between them. The CDR3 runs 14 residues. Per the germline V gene, CDR1 is LNHDA and CDR2 is SQIVND (reference sequence). The CDR3 DNA reads as TGTGCCAGTAGTCTGGACGGATGGGGAGCTGGCTACACCTTC. Translation gives CASSLDGWGAGYTF.

Here the CDR3 DNA reads TGCGCCAGCAGCCTCTCGGGACACGGATCCTACGAGCAGTACTTC. Translation: CASSLSGHGSYEQYF. This chain joins TRBV4-1 and TRBJ2-7; D perhaps matches TRBD1 (6 bases). Per germline, CDR1 MGHRA and CDR2 YSYEKL. The V end was cut by 4 bases, the J end by 1 base, with 14 bases between. The CDR3 contains 15 residues.

The chain employs TRBV18 and TRBJ1-5, with 10 bases aligning to TRBD1. The germline V gene encodes CDR1 KGHSH and CDR2 LQKENI. With V trimmed by 3 bases and J by 6 bases, 5 bases remained unmatched. The CDR3 loop spans 15 amino acids. The CDR3 spells CASSPGQGKGQPQHF. The CDR3 DNA sequence: TGTGCCAGCTCACCGGGACAGGGGAAGGGTCAGCCCCAGCATTTT. Together with reference TRBV18 and TRBJ1-5, the CDR3 gives the full variable domain: NAGVMQNPRHLVRRRGQEARLRCSPMKGHSHVYWYRQLPEEGLKFMVYLQKENIIDESGMPKERFSAEFPKEGPSILRIQQVVRGDSAAYFCASSPGQGKGQPQHFGDGTRLSIL.

This clone was seen only a few times. V usage is TRBV7-9 and J usage is TRBJ1-4; 7 bases map to TRBD1. CDR3 length equals 15 residues. The V and J ends lost 5 bases and 5 bases, in that order; junction bases with no gene match: 8. The V gene's germline CDR1 is SEHNR and CDR2 FQNEAQ (reference sequence). CDR3 nucleotides: TGTGCCAGCAGCCCCACAGGGGCCTCAAATGAAAAACTGTTTTTT. It is translated as CASSPTGASNEKLFF.

This chain joins TRBV14 and TRBJ2-2, with TRBD1 matching 9 bases. Per germline, CDR1 SGHDN and CDR2 FVKESK. The CDR3 has 13 amino acids. V was pared by 6 bases and J by 5 bases, with 1 base of the junction left unmatched. The CDR3 sequence: CASRGQGTGELFF. The CDR3 DNA sequence: TGTGCCAGCAGGGGACAGGGTACCGGGGAGCTGTTTTTT.

The V and J genes are TRBV10-3 and TRBJ2-5, with TRBD1 matching 7 bases. The CDR3 loop spans 15 amino acids. V dropped 3 bases and J dropped 4; count of bases not matched to a gene: 8. The V gene's germline CDR1 is ENHRY and CDR2 SYGVKD. The CDR3 loop reads CAISDPTGNGETQYF. CDR3 bases: TGTGCCATCAGTGACCCGACAGGGAATGGAGAGACCCAGTACTTC.

The chain uses TRBV5-4 and TRBJ2-7, with a weak D call TRBD1 (6 bases). CDR3 length: 15 amino acids. The germline V and J ends were trimmed by 3 bases and 5 bases, with 18 bases remaining between them. The germline V gene encodes CDR1 SGHNT and CDR2 YYREEE (reference sequence). The CDR3 region is CASSSPPGHRHEQYF. The CDR3 nucleotides read TGTGCCAGCAGCTCCCCGCCGGGACATCGGCACGAGCAGTACTTC.